Following are 28 T cell receptor beta chains from one sample sequenced in a study of vaccination effects on CD4 cells after COVID-19. Antigen-specific CD4+ T cells were expanded with viral peptide pools in the ViraFEST assay before sequencing. Upon completion of 10 to 11 days in culture, CD4+ T cells were isolated. Among the vaccine recipients, none had a prior SARS-CoV-2 infection, and nucleocapsid antibodies were negative. The protocol was immunoSEQ multiplex PCR, while the TCRdb copy is restricted to in-frame clones and leaves out a portion. The repertoire consists of 35,000 to 50,000 clones, with roughly 82% occurring once and the leading ten covering about 3%. These receptors have no identified antigens. Sequenced here: CD4+ T cells from PBMCs cultured with HCoV-NL63 spike peptides, sampled before COVID-19 vaccination. These receptors originate from a human donor who received a COVID-19 vaccine.

CDR3 loop: CASTSLGVTDVLTF. CDR3 coding DNA: TGTGCCAGCACCTCACTCGGGGTAACCGACGTCCTGACTTTC. The chain employs TRBV6-5 and TRBJ2-6; D is perhaps TRBD2 (5 bases). The CDR3 covers 14 residues. The V end was cut by 7 bases, the J end by 11 bases, with 18 bases between. In germline, CDR1 is MNHEY, CDR2 SVGAGI.

J is TRBJ2-1 and V is TRBV3-1 (or the pseudogene TRBV3-2), with TRBD2 identical over 8 bases. J lost 4 bases, V lost 1 base, and 3 bases had no gene match. The germline V gene has CDR1 LGHDT and CDR2 YNNKEL (reference sequence). This CDR3 is built from 15 residues. CDR3 DNA: TGTGCCAGCAGCCAAGGTCGGGGGGGGTACAATGAGCAGTTCTTC. Protein: CASSQGRGGYNEQFF.

This chain connects TRBV2 to TRBJ2-4; D uncertain. Trimming shortened V by 7 bases and J by 0 bases, and 10 bases separated the two germline ends. The V gene's germline CDR1 is SNHLY and CDR2 FYNNEI. This CDR3 is 14 amino acids long. CDR3 region: CASIRNLAKNIQYF. The CDR3 DNA sequence: TGTGCCAGCATAAGGAACTTAGCCAAAAACATTCAGTACTTC. The full variable domain, with the rest looked up from reference TRBV2 and TRBJ2-4, is EPEVTQTPSHQVTQMGQEVILRCVPISNHLYFYWYRQILGQKVEFLVSFYNNEISEKSEIFDDQFSVERPDGSNFTLKIRSTKLEDSAMYFCASIRNLAKNIQYFGAGTRLSVL.

The chain employs TRBV19 and TRBJ1-4, with 9 nucleotides matching TRBD1. V dropped 3 bases and J dropped 4; count of bases not matched to a gene: 6. This CDR3 spans 16 amino acids. Per germline, CDR1 LNHDA and CDR2 SQIVND (reference sequence). CDR3 sequence (DNA): TGTGCCAGTAGTATTGGACAGGGGACAATTAATGAAAAACTGTTTTTT. It encodes CASSIGQGTINEKLFF. Filled out from reference TRBV19 and TRBJ1-4, the complete variable domain reads DGGITQSPKYLFRKEGQNVTLSCEQNLNHDAMYWYRQDPGQGLRLIYYSQIVNDFQKGDIAEGYSVSREKKESFPLTVTSAQKNPTAFYLCASSIGQGTINEKLFFGSGTQLSVL.

The V call is TRBV19, the J call TRBJ2-3, with TRBD2 matching 9 bases. Germline loops: CDR1 LNHDA, CDR2 SQIVND (reference sequence). This CDR3 is built from 17 residues. Germline trimming cut 9 bases from V and 0 bases from J; bases unmatched to any gene: 13. The CDR3 loop is CASHPWRGGPSTDTQYF. CDR3 sequence (DNA): TGTGCCAGCCACCCATGGCGGGGGGGGCCTAGCACAGATACGCAGTATTTT.

The chain employs TRBV7-9 and TRBJ2-5; 8 positions match TRBD1. From germline, CDR1 is SEHNR and CDR2 FQNEAQ (reference sequence). The J segment lost 5 bases and the V segment lost 1 base, leaving 6 bases of the junction unmatched. There are 15 residues in the CDR3. CDR3 loop: CASSLVQGARETQYF. In DNA form, the CDR3 reads TGTGCCAGCAGCTTAGTTCAGGGGGCGCGTGAGACCCAGTACTTC.

This clone was seen only a few times. The CDR3 DNA reads TGTGCCAGCAGGCAGGGGGCTTTCAACACCGGGGAGCTGTTTTTT. Protein: CASRQGAFNTGELFF. The chain carries TRBV6-5 and TRBJ2-2; 8 bases fit TRBD1. CDR1 is MNHEY, CDR2 SVGAGI, per germline. The CDR3 spans 15 residues. V gave up 6 bases and J gave up 2 bases; unmatched junction bases: 5.

The CDR3 DNA reads TGTGCCAGCACCCGACAGGGCCGAGGCGGTGGCGGCTACACCTTC. Its translation: CASTRQGRGGGGYTF. V gene TRBV6-5 combines with J gene TRBJ1-2; the match to TRBD1 covers 7 bases. The ends lost 7 bases at V and 8 bases at J; junction bases unmatched: 16. This CDR3 region has 15 residues. Germline V gene sequence: CDR1 MNHEY, CDR2 SVGAGI.

This clone was found a few times. The rearrangement uses TRBV18 and TRBJ1-3; D may be TRBD1 (5 bases). V shed 0 bases and J shed 3 bases, with 6 bases lying between them. Looked up from germline, CDR1 is KGHSH and CDR2 is LQKENI. The CDR3 totals 14 residues. In DNA form, the CDR3 reads TGTGCCAGCTCACCACCGGGGGGTGGAAACACCATATATTTT. Its protein is CASSPPGGGNTIYF.

The rearrangement joins TRBV18 to TRBJ2-3, with D perhaps assigned TRBD1 or TRBD2 (6 bases each). This CDR3 has 15 residues. Looked up from germline, CDR1 is KGHSH and CDR2 is LQKENI. The V gene lost 5 bases and the J gene lost 5 bases, with 17 bases spanning the gap. CDR3 DNA sequence: TGTGCCAGCTCAGCCACGGGGGCTCGGGGAGATACGCAGTATTTT. It yields the protein CASSATGARGDTQYF.

This chain joins TRBV18 and TRBJ2-7; TRBD1 aligns across 9 bases. This CDR3 contains 13 residues. Germline CDR1 KGHSH, CDR2 LQKENI. V shed 3 bases and J 4 bases; nucleotides not matched to a gene: 1. DNA for the CDR3: TGTGCCAGCTCACCGGGGACAGGGTACGAGCAGTACGTC. This encodes CASSPGTGYEQYV.

V is TRBV7-3 and J is TRBJ1-6; D call uncertain. The CDR3 runs 15 residues. Per the germline V gene, CDR1 is SGHTA and CDR2 is FQGTGA. Trimming removed 1 base at V and 7 bases at J, with 11 bases between. The CDR3 reads CASSLNGVINSPLHF. DNA for the CDR3: TGTGCCAGCAGCTTAAACGGGGTTATAAATTCACCCCTCCACTTT.

The V gene is TRBV19, the J gene TRBJ2-2; the match to TRBD2 covers 8 bases. The trim removed 6 bases at V and 5 bases at J, leaving 8 bases unmatched. From germline, CDR1 is LNHDA and CDR2 SQIVND (reference sequence). The CDR3 contains 15 residues. The CDR3 sequence is CASSPAGGGTGELFF. CDR3 DNA sequence: TGTGCCAGTAGCCCCGCGGGGGGAGGAACCGGGGAGCTGTTTTTT.

The chain uses TRBV12-3 or TRBV12-4 and TRBJ1-3; D unclear. V was cut by 3 bases and J by 9 bases, with 12 bases left in between. The CDR3 spans 13 residues. CDR3 sequence reads: CASSFKLLGTIYF. For the CDR3, the DNA is TGTGCCAGCAGTTTCAAACTACTAGGCACCATATATTTT.

V and J are TRBV10-3 and TRBJ2-3; 8 positions agree with TRBD1. The germline gives CDR1 ENHRY, CDR2 SYGVKD. This CDR3 comprises 16 residues. Trimming at V came to 7 bases and at J to 4 bases, leaving 13 bases not matched to a gene. This CDR3 reads CAITKQGGRDADTQYF. The DNA of the CDR3 is TGTGCCATCACCAAACAGGGGGGAAGGGACGCAGATACGCAGTATTTT.

The rearrangement links TRBV7-2 to TRBJ1-6, with 10 positions matching TRBD1. The junction had 6 bases not matched to a gene; V was cut back by 5 bases and J by 8 bases. In germline, CDR1 is SGHTA, CDR2 FQGNSA. The CDR3 length is 15 residues. The CDR3 protein is CASSPTGGTYSPLHF. The DNA of the CDR3 is TGTGCCAGCAGCCCGACAGGGGGCACATATTCACCCCTCCACTTT.

The V call is TRBV6-1, the J call TRBJ2-7; 7 bases align to TRBD2. The V segment lost 2 bases and the J segment 4 bases; nucleotides outside the gene matches: 23. In germline, CDR1 is MNHNS, CDR2 SASEGT. The CDR3 runs to 20 residues. CDR3 nucleotides: TGTGCCAGCAGTGAATCCCTAATAACCAGCGCCCGGCTCGGGGGGTACGAGCAGTACGTC. This sequence encodes CASSESLITSARLGGYEQYV.

V usage is TRBV6-5 and J usage is TRBJ2-5; TRBD2 agrees at 8 bases. V lost 7 bases, J lost 7 bases, and 14 bases stayed unmatched. The CDR3 runs 15 residues. Germline CDR1 reads MNHEY; CDR2 reads SVGAGI. CDR3 nucleotide sequence: TGTGCCAGCATTCAAGTTCTAGCGGGCCGGGGGACCCAGTACTTC. Translating it yields CASIQVLAGRGTQYF.

V gene TRBV3-1 (or the pseudogene TRBV3-2) combines with J gene TRBJ1-1; D not certain. Trimming cost V 5 bases and J 1 base, with 11 bases left between them. In germline, CDR1 is LGHDT, CDR2 YNNKEL (reference sequence). CDR3 size: 14 residues. The CDR3 sequence is CASSIAVGNTEAFF. The CDR3 nucleotides are TGTGCCAGCAGCATTGCTGTGGGGAACACTGAAGCTTTCTTT.

Regarding this clone: Its ends do not fully match the called genes, so a read error is possible. The chain has TRBV2 and TRBJ2-5, with 10 bases identical to TRBD2. The CDR3 contains 15 residues. CDR1 is SNHLY, CDR2 FYNNEI, per germline. The CDR3: CASSDERGGQQTQYF. Written as DNA, the CDR3 is TGTGCCAGCAGTGACGAGCGGGGGGGCCAACAGACCCAGTACTTC.

In its sample, this clone was seen once. The chain combines TRBV18 with TRBJ2-5; tentatively, D is TRBD1 (5 bases). V lost 4 bases and J lost 1, with 10 bases in between. Germline CDR1 reads KGHSH; CDR2 reads LQKENI. The length of the CDR3 is 14 residues. The CDR3 DNA is TGTGCCAGCTCACTGTCAGGGCCCCAAGAGACCCAGTACTTC. Translating gives CASSLSGPQETQYF.

This clone was observed a few times. The V call is TRBV4-2, the J call TRBJ2-3; D call uncertain. V lost 0 bases and J 4 bases, leaving 5 bases between the germline ends. The CDR3 is made up of 13 amino acids. Looked up from germline, CDR1 is LGHNA and CDR2 is YNFKEQ. CDR3 in DNA: TGTGCCAGCAGCCAAGATTTGGCAGATACGCAGTATTTT. This gives the protein CASSQDLADTQYF.

V gene TRBV19 combines with J gene TRBJ1-5; no clear D gene. This CDR3 has 12 residues. CDR1 and CDR2 (germline): LNHDA, SQIVND (reference sequence). V lost 3 bases and J 3 bases, leaving 3 bases between the germline ends. CDR3: CASSMVNQPQHF. DNA for the CDR3: TGTGCCAGTAGTATGGTCAATCAGCCCCAGCATTTT.

The J gene is TRBJ1-6, the V gene TRBV7-2; D not certain. This CDR3 is built from 14 residues. Between the trimmed V and J ends, which lost 4 bases and 5 bases, there was a span of 9 bases. Germline values: CDR1 SGHTA, CDR2 FQGNSA. For the CDR3, the DNA is TGTGCCAGCAGCTACGGCGGGAATAATTCACCCCTCCACTTT. Protein product: CASSYGGNNSPLHF.

The chain employs TRBV6-2 or TRBV6-3 and TRBJ2-1; D is unclear. Trimming cost V 2 bases and J 10 bases, with 9 bases left between them. The CDR3 has 12 residues. Germline lookup yields CDR1 MNHEY and CDR2 SVGEGT. The CDR3 protein is CASSYPGQEQFF. The CDR3 nucleotides read TGTGCCAGCAGTTACCCGGGCCAGGAGCAGTTCTTC.

This CDR3 reads CASSVGGGTGYGYTF. As DNA, the CDR3 is TGTGCCAGCAGCGTAGGGGGGGGGACAGGATATGGCTACACCTTC. The rearrangement uses TRBV9 and TRBJ1-2; TRBD1 aligns across 8 bases. After removal of 0 bases from V and 5 bases from J, the junction contained 6 bases not matched to a gene. From germline, CDR1 is SGDLS and CDR2 YYNGEE. The CDR3 length is 15 residues.

V usage is TRBV7-3 and J usage is TRBJ2-3, with 9 bases that match TRBD2. Germline V gene sequence: CDR1 SGHTA, CDR2 FQGTGA. The CDR3 has 16 residues. With 1 base clipped from V and 4 bases from J, the junction kept 6 bases outside the gene matches. The CDR3 reads CASSLRPRGGADTQYF. In nucleotides, the CDR3 is TGTGCCAGCAGCTTAAGACCTCGCGGGGGGGCAGATACGCAGTATTTT.

The V gene is TRBV5-4, the J gene TRBJ1-3, with TRBD1 identical over 8 bases. This CDR3 contains 16 residues. CDR1 is SGHNT, CDR2 YYREEE, per germline (reference sequence). Unmatched junction bases numbered 3, after V lost 0 bases and J lost 1 base. The CDR3 nucleotides read TGTGCCAGCAGCTTGGCCGGGGACAGGTCTGGAAACACCATATATTTT. Protein sequence: CASSLAGDRSGNTIYF.